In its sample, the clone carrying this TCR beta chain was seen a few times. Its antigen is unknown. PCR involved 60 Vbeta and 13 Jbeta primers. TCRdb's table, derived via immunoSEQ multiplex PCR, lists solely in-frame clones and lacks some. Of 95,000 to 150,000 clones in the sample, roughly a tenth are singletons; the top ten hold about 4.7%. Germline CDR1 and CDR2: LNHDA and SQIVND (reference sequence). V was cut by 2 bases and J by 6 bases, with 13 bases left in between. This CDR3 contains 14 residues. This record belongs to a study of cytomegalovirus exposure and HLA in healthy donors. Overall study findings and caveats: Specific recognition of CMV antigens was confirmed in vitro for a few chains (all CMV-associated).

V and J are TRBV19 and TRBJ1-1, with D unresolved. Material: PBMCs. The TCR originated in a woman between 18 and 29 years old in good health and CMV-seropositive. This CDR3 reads CASSISRIEPEAFF. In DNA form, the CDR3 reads TGTGCCAGTAGTATAAGTAGAATCGAACCTGAAGCTTTCTTT.